The clone carrying this T cell receptor beta chain was seen ten or more times. This CDR3 has 14 amino acids. Per germline, CDR1 MDHEN and CDR2 SYDVKM. The J segment lost 7 bases and the V segment lost 8 bases, leaving 10 bases of the junction unmatched. This library used roughly 430 ng RNA and molecular barcoded adaptors spanning alpha/delta and beta/gamma chains. TCRdb ran MiXCR on the reads and lists one entry per CDR3 protein. This table has some 120,000 distinct CDR3 sequences, under 15% appearing once. These data originate in a study of read filtering for tumor transcriptome and immune sequencing. As for the study in general: Whole-transcriptome libraries were prepared after DNase treatment.

This clonotype was obtained from a donor at least 40 years old with multiple myeloma. V and J are TRBV28 and TRBJ2-7; 11 positions match TRBD1. The sample taken for sequencing was a population of CD138-negative cells sorted from bone marrow. The CDR3 nucleotides are TGTGCCAGCCACGTTGCGGGACAGGGGGGGGAGCAGTACTTC. This translates into CASHVAGQGGEQYF.